This T cell receptor beta chain emerged from a study of coeliac disease. TCRdb's copy holds only in-frame clones and misses some; the assay was immunoSEQ multiplex PCR. The data hold 5,700 or so clones, with approximately 50% observed a single time. The V and J ends lost 4 bases and 8 bases respectively, with 14 bases between them. Germline CDR1 is SGHTA and CDR2 is FQGNSA. The length of the CDR3 is 13 residues. This TCR was recovered from a woman between 25 and 40 years old with active celiac disease. The sequenced sample consisted of intraepithelial lymphocytes from the gut. The V call is TRBV7-2, the J call TRBJ1-1; D perhaps matches TRBD1 (6 bases). The chain's CDR3 is CASSYYREGEAFF. The CDR3 nucleotides read TGTGCCAGCAGCTATTACAGGGAGGGGGAAGCTTTCTTT.